The present entry profiles one T cell receptor (beta chain) with its context. The read falls 3 residues short of the CDR3 end, and the missing part is taken from the germline J gene. Measured with immunoSEQ multiplex PCR; TCRdb has only the in-frame clones, and not every one. This sample's table reports tens of thousands of clones. The CDR3 covers 14 residues. Germline V gene lookup returns CDR1 SGHTA and CDR2 FQGNSA. The V end lost 5 bases, the J end lost 4 bases, and 14 bases lay between the germline ends. This sample was included in a study of T cells in women clearing cervical HPV infection. All donors had a single incident cervical HPV16 infection, not prevalent.

This chain joins TRBV7-2 and TRBJ1-1, with D perhaps matching TRBD1 (5 bases). The material sequenced was blood buffy coat. The sequence was collected from a woman between 18 and 70 years old with a cervical HPV16 infection that either progressed to CIN3+ or cleared (not recorded which). This chain's CDR3 is CASSPQAWGTEAFF. The covered CDR3 bases are TGTGCCAGCAGCCCACAGGCCTGGGGCACTGAA.